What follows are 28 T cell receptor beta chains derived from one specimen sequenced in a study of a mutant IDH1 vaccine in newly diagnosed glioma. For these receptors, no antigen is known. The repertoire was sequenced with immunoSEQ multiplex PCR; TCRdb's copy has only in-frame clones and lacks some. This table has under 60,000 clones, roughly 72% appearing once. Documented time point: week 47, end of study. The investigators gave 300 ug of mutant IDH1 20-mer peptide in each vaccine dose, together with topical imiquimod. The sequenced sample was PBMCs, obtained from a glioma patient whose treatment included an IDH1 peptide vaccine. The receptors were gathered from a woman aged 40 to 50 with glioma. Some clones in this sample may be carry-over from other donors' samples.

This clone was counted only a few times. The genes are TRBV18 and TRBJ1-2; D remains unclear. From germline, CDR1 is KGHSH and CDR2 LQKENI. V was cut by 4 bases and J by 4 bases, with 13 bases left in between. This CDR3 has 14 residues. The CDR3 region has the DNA TGTGCCAGCTCACTGGCAGAGACCATCTATGGCTACACCTTC. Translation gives CASSLAETIYGYTF.

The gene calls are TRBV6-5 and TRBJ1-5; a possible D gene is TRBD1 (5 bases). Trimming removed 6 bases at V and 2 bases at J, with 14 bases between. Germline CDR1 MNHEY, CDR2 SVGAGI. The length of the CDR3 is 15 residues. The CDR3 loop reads CASSPGAWGNQPQHF. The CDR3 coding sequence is TGTGCCAGCAGCCCTGGGGCGTGGGGCAATCAGCCCCAGCATTTT.

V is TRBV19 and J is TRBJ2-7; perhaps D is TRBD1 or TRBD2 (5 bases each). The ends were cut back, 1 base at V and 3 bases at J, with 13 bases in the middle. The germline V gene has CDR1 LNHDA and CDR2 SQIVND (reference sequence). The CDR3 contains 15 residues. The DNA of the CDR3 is TGTGCCAGTAGTATAGGCGGGTTAGGGGTCTACGAGCAGTACTTC. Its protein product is CASSIGGLGVYEQYF.

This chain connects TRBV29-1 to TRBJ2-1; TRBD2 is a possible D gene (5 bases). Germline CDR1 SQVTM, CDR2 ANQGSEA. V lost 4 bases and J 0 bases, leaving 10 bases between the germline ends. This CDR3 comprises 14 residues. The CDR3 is CSVAGRDSYNEQFF. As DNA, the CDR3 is TGCAGCGTTGCGGGTCGGGACTCCTACAATGAGCAGTTCTTC.

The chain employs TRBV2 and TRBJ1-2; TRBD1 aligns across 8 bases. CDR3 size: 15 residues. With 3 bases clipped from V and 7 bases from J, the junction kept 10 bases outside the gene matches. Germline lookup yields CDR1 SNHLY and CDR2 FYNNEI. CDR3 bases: TGTGCCAGCAGTGATTTCGGACAGGGCGGTCGTGGCTACACCTTC. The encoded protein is CASSDFGQGGRGYTF. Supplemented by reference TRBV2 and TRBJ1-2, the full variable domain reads EPEVTQTPSHQVTQMGQEVILRCVPISNHLYFYWYRQILGQKVEFLVSFYNNEISEKSEIFDDQFSVERPDGSNFTLKIRSTKLEDSAMYFCASSDFGQGGRGYTFGSGTRLTVV.

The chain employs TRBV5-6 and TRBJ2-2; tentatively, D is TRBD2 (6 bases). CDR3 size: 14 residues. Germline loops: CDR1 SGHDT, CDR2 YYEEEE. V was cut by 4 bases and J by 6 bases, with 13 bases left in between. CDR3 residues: CASSQGLSAGELFF. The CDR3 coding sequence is TGTGCCAGCAGCCAGGGACTGTCCGCCGGGGAGCTGTTTTTT.

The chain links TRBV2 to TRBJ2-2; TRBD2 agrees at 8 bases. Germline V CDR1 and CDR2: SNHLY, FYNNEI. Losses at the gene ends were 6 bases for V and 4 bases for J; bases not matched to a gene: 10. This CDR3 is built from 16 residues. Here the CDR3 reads CASRGAGAPFTGELFF. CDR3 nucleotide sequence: TGTGCCAGCAGAGGAGCGGGGGCGCCATTCACCGGGGAGCTGTTTTTT.

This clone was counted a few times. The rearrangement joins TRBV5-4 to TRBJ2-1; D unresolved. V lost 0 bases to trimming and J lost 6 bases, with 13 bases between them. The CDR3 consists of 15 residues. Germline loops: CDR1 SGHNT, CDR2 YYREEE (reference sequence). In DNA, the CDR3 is TGTGCCAGCAGCTTGGGGGTAGCATCCAGCAATGAGCAGTTCTTC. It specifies CASSLGVASSNEQFF.

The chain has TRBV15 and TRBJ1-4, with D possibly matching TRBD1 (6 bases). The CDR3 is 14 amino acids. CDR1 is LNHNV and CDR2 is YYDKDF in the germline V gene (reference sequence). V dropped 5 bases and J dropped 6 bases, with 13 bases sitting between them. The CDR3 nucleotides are TGTGCCACCAGCCCCTGGGGGGGGCATGAAAAACTGTTTTTT. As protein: CATSPWGGHEKLFF.

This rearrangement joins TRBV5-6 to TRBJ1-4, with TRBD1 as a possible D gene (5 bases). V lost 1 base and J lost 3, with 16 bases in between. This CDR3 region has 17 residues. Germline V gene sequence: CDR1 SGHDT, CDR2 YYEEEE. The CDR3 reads CASSLRAGIRANEKLFF. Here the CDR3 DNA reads TGTGCCAGCAGCTTGAGGGCAGGGATCCGGGCTAATGAAAAACTGTTTTTT.

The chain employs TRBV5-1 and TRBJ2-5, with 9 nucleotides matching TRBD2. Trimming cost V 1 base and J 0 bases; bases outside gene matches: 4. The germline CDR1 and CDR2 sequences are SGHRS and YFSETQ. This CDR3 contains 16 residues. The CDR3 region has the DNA TGCGCCAGCAGCTTGCGCCCTAGCGGGGACCAAGAGACCCAGTACTTC. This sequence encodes CASSLRPSGDQETQYF.

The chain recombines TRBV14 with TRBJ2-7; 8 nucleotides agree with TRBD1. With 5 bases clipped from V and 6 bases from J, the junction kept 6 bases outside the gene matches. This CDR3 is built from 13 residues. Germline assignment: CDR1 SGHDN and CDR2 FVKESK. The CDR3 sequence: CASSYQGAGEQYF. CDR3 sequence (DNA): TGTGCCAGCAGCTACCAGGGGGCCGGCGAGCAGTACTTC.

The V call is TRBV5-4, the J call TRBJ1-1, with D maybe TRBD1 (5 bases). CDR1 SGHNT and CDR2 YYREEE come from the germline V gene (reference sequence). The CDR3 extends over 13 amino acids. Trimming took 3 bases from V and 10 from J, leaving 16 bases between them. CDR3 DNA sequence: TGTGCCAGCAGCTCGTCCGGGGGAATGAGAGCTTTCTTT. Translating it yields CASSSSGGMRAFF. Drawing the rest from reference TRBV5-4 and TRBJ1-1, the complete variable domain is ETGVTQSPTHLIKTRGQQVTLRCSSQSGHNTVSWYQQALGQGPQFIFQYYREEENGRGNFPPRFSGLQFPNYSSELNVNALELDDSALYLCASSSSGGMRAFFGQGTRLTVV.

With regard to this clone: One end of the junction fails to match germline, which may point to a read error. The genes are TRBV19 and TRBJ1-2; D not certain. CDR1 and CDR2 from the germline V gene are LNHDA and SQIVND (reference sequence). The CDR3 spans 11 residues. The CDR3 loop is CASSSTWTVYF. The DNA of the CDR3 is TGTGCCAGTAGTTCCACCTGGACCGTGTACTTC.

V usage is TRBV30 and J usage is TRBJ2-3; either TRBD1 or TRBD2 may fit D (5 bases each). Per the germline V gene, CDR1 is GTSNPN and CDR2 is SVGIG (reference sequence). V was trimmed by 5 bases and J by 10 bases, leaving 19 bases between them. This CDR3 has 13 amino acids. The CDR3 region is CAWSGTASNPQYF. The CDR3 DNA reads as TGTGCCTGGTCCGGGACCGCGTCCAATCCGCAGTATTTT. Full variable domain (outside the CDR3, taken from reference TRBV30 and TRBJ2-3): SQTIHQWPATLVQPVGSPLSLECTVEGTSNPNLYWYRQAAGRGLQLLFYSVGIGQISSEVPQNLSASRPQDRQFILSSKKLLLSDSGFYLCAWSGTASNPQYFGPGTRLTVL.

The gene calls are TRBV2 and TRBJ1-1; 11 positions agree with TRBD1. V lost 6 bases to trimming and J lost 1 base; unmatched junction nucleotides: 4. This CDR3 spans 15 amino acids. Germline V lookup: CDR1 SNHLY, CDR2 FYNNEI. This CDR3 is CASRSDRGPNTEAFF. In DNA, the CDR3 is TGTGCCAGCAGGTCGGACAGGGGGCCGAACACTGAAGCTTTCTTT. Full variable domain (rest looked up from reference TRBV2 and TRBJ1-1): EPEVTQTPSHQVTQMGQEVILRCVPISNHLYFYWYRQILGQKVEFLVSFYNNEISEKSEIFDDQFSVERPDGSNFTLKIRSTKLEDSAMYFCASRSDRGPNTEAFFGQGTRLTVV.

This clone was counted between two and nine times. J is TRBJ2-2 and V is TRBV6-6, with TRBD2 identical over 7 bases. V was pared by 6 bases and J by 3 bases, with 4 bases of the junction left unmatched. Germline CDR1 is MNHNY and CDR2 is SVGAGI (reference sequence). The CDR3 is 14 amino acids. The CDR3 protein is CASRPSGDTGELFF. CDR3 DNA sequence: TGTGCCAGCAGGCCTAGCGGAGACACCGGGGAGCTGTTTTTT.

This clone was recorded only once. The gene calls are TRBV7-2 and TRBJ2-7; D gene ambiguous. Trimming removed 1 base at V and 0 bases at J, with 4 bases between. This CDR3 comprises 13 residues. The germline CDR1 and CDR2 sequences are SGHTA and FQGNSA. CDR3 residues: CASSLGDSYEQYF. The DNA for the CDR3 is TGTGCCAGCAGCTTAGGCGACTCCTACGAGCAGTACTTC.

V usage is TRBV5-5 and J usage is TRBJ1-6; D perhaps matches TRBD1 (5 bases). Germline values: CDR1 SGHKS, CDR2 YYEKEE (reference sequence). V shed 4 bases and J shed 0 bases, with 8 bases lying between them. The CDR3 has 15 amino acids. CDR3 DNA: TGTGCCAGCAGCATAGGGGTCTCCTATAATTCACCCCTCCACTTT. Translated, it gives CASSIGVSYNSPLHF.

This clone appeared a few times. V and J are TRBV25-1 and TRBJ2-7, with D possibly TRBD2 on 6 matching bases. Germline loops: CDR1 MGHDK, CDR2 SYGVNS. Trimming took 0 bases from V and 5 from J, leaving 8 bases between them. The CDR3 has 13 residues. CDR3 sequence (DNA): TGTGCCAGCAGTGAATACACGGGGGACGAGCAGTACTTC. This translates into CASSEYTGDEQYF.

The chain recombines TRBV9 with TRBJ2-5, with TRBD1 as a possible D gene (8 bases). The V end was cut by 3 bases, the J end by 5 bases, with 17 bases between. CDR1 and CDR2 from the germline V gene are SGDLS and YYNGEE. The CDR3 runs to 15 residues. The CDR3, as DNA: TGTGCCAGCAGCGGGACAGGGACTACCGGCGAGACCCAGTACTTC. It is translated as CASSGTGTTGETQYF.

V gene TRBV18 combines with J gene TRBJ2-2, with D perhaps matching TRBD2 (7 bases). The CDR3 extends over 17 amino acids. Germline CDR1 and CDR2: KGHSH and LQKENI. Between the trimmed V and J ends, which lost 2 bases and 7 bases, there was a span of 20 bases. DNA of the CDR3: TGTGCCAGCTCACCATTGGCGGGGGCCTTCGGTGGCGGGGAGCTGTTTTTT. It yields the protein CASSPLAGAFGGGELFF.

Here the CDR3 reads CASTLTGATYEQYF. In DNA form, the CDR3 reads TGTGCCAGCACCCTGACCGGGGCAACCTACGAGCAGTACTTC. This rearrangement joins TRBV6-5 to TRBJ2-5; D tentatively reads TRBD1 or TRBD2 (5 bases each). The end of the DNA fits TRBJ2-7 better, so the J call may be wrong. The germline V gene encodes CDR1 MNHEY and CDR2 SVGAGI. CDR3 length: 14 amino acids.

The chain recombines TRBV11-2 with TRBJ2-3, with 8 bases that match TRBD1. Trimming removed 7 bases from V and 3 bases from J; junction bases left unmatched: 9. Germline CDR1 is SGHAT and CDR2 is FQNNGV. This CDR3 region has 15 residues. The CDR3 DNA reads TGTGCCAGCAACACCGGGACAGGATTAACAGATACGCAGTATTTT. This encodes CASNTGTGLTDTQYF. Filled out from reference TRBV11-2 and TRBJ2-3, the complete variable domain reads EAGVAQSPRYKIIEKRQSVAFWCNPISGHATLYWYQQILGQGPKLLIQFQNNGVVDDSQLPKDRFSAERLKGVDSTLKIQPAKLEDSAVYLCASNTGTGLTDTQYFGPGTRLTVL.

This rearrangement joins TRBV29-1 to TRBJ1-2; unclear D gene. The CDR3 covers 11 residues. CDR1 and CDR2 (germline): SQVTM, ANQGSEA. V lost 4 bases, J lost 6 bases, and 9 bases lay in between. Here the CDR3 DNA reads TGCAGCGTTGGGCGGCTAGATGGCTACACCTTC. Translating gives CSVGRLDGYTF. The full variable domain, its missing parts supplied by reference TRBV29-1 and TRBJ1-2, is SAVISQKPSRDICQRGTSLTIQCQVDSQVTMMFWYRQQPGQSLTLIATANQGSEATYESGFVIDKFPISRPNLTFSTLTVSNMSPEDSSIYLCSVGRLDGYTFGSGTRLTVV.

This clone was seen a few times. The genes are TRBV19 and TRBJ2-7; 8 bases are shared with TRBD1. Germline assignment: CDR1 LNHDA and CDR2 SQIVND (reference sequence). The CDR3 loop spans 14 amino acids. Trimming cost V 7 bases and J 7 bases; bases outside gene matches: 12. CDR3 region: CASKGGGTGGEQYF. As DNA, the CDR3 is TGTGCCAGTAAAGGAGGGGGGACAGGAGGAGAGCAGTACTTC. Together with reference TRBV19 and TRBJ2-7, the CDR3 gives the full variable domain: DGGITQSPKYLFRKEGQNVTLSCEQNLNHDAMYWYRQDPGQGLRLIYYSQIVNDFQKGDIAEGYSVSREKKESFPLTVTSAQKNPTAFYLCASKGGGTGGEQYFGPGTRLTVT.

CDR3 coding DNA: TGTGCCAGCAGCTTAGAACAGGGGGCTGGTGGCTACACCTTC. Encoded protein: CASSLEQGAGGYTF. The V and J genes are TRBV7-9 and TRBJ1-2; 9 bases align to TRBD1. The CDR3 runs 14 residues. CDR1 and CDR2 from the germline V gene are SEHNR and FQNEAQ (reference sequence). Trimming cost V 1 base and J 7 bases; bases outside gene matches: 4.

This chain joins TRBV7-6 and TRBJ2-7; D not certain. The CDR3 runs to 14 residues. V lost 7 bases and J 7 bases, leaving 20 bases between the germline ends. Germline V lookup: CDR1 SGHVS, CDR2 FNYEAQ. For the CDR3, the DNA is TGTGCCAGCACCCCTTACGCCGACGCGGTGGAGCAGTACTTC. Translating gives CASTPYADAVEQYF.